This is a list of T cell receptor beta chains from one sample in a study of cytomegalovirus exposure and HLA in healthy donors. Assay: immunoSEQ multiplex PCR; the TCRdb copy retains only in-frame clones and omits some. The table shows 85,000 to 120,000 clones, with over 60% occurring only once. Sequencing used PBMCs. Every receptor here comes from a woman aged 45-59 years in good health and CMV-seropositive. Each CDR3 is given without its conserved first and last residue. Fields, in order: CDR3 protein, V gene, J gene.

ASSLQGDGAF,TRBV5-1,TRBJ1-1
ASTIRLAGVETQY,TRBV5-4,TRBJ2-5
ASRPTDRGLRGYT,TRBV25-1,TRBJ1-2
ASSLGGVGYNEQF,TRBV7-2,TRBJ2-1
ASSVDGGFGEAF,TRBV6-4,TRBJ1-1
ASSAGTASNQPQH,TRBV11-2,TRBJ1-5
ASSNRGHSPLH,TRBV6-5,TRBJ1-6
ASSLATGTEAF,TRBV11-2,TRBJ1-1
ASRGLRTSSGNTIY,TRBV11-2,TRBJ1-3
ASGILRLAGGLYEQY,TRBV5-6,TRBJ2-7
ASSWGGETGELF,TRBV7-3,TRBJ2-2
ASREVLAGRETQY,TRBV6-1,TRBJ2-5
ASSQATGLAGFGELF,TRBV4-2,TRBJ2-2
ASSLPDRGNYGYT,TRBV7-9,TRBJ1-2
ASGKDRPFTDTQY,TRBV6-1,TRBJ2-3
ASSLEGQDTEAF,TRBV11-3,TRBJ1-1
AWSFYGVGRF,TRBV30,TRBJ2-1
SVVLGQIEQF,TRBV29-1,TRBJ2-1
ASSLDGVQTNF,TRBV7-9,TRBJ2-1
ATSRAGVSSYNEQF,TRBV15,TRBJ2-1
ASSLAGDNEKLF,TRBV13,TRBJ1-4
ASSQGTNGYT,TRBV4-2,TRBJ1-2
ASSFPGQDYNEQF,TRBV7-9,TRBJ2-1
ASSDRGQGGYT,TRBV6-6,TRBJ1-2
ASSAGTGEFTTNEKLF,TRBV2,TRBJ1-4
ASSLQDPSTDTQY,TRBV5-1,TRBJ2-3
ASSESEGGSPLH,TRBV6-1,TRBJ1-6
ASSAPSGVDTGELF,TRBV11-3,TRBJ2-2
ATSRDLQLNYGYT,TRBV15,TRBJ1-2
ASSYLAYDTGELF,TRBV11-1,TRBJ2-2
ASSGGQRGSYEQY,TRBV5-1,TRBJ2-7
ASSVGHWRQGGGYT,TRBV9,TRBJ1-2
ASSTSGGSYGYT,TRBV6-6,TRBJ1-2
ASSWDSAVSEAF,TRBV5-4,TRBJ1-1
ASSITRTPQGADTQY,TRBV19,TRBJ2-3
ATSRDGTGGETQY,TRBV15,TRBJ2-5
ASTRDRGQTEAF,TRBV27,TRBJ1-1
ASSPFTGELF,TRBV11-3,TRBJ2-2
ASMTGGIYEQF,TRBV27,TRBJ2-1
ASSKTGAANEKLF,TRBV5-1,TRBJ1-4